The present T cell receptor (beta chain) was sequenced within a study of vaccination effects on CD4 cells after COVID-19. Study as a whole: Subjects were given two BNT162b2 or mRNA-1273 vaccine doses.

A word on this clone: Its antigen is unknown.

Antigen-specific CD4+ T cells expanded by the ViraFEST assay with viral peptide pools were then sequenced. After roughly 9 days in culture, the CD4+ T cells were isolated. This person caught SARS-CoV-2 sometime from March to December 2020, and PCR testing confirmed the infection. This table comes from immunoSEQ multiplex PCR, and its TCRdb copy is limited to in-frame clones, with some not included. The sample has tens of thousands of clones, around 76% seen once. CDR3 size: 15 residues. V was clipped by 2 bases and J by 2 bases, with 13 bases between them. Germline values: CDR1 LGHDT, CDR2 YNNKEL (reference sequence).

The chain employs TRBV3-1 (or the pseudogene TRBV3-2) and TRBJ2-7; D could derive from TRBD1 or TRBD2 (5 bases each). The clonotype originates from a human donor who had a prior SARS-CoV-2 infection. The source was CD4+ T cells from PBMCs cultured with HIV peptides, collected before COVID-19 vaccination. Subset specified: HIV-1 Nef peptide pool negative control/reference culture. Here the CDR3 reads CASSQTWDQTYEQYF. The CDR3 DNA is TGTGCCAGCAGCCAAACTTGGGACCAGACCTACGAGCAGTACTTC.